What follows is one TCR beta chain and its context. This entry belongs to a study of blood T cell repertoires in COVID-19. Study in general: Material from acute and convalescent COVID-19 was sourced from the United States, Italy and Spain. From T cells, B-cell-depleted T cells, or PBMCs came the material, which was cDNA or gDNA.

Under the authors' procedure: How many nucleated cells were present was estimated from reference gene primer amplification. The assay was immunoSEQ multiplex PCR, and TCRdb's table has in-frame clones only and misses some. V and J calls and clone size come straight from that table; D and trimming were deduced from the DNA. The sample has approximately 240,000 clones; about 80% are singletons. The CDR3 has 14 amino acids. V dropped 3 bases and J dropped 4; count of bases not matched to a gene: 3. Germline-derived CDR1 and CDR2 are DFQATT and SNEGSKA (reference sequence). This chain connects TRBV20-1 to TRBJ2-7; 13 nucleotides match TRBD2. The clonotype was recovered from a woman in her forties with acute COVID-19. Sequencing input: PBMCs or T cells enriched from blood (not recorded which). In DNA form, the CDR3 reads TGCAGTGCTAGTTGGACTAGCGGGAGATACGAGCAGTACTTC. Translated, it gives CSASWTSGRYEQYF.